The 24 T cell receptor beta chains presented below share a single source sample, sequenced in a study of T-cell memory formation after mild COVID-19. TCRdb redid the calling of the 5' RACE reads with MiXCR, one entry per CDR3 protein. The sample has fewer than 150,000 distinct CDR3 sequences; around 15% are singletons. The specimen was PBMCs or a T cell subset sorted from them (not recorded which). These receptors all stem from an adult woman who had mild COVID-19 (a few samples of this study predate the infection). Cell type and time point are not known.

This clonotype came up a few times. This rearrangement joins TRBV20-1 to TRBJ2-3; 8 bases agree with TRBD2. Germline V gene data show CDR1 as DFQATT and CDR2 as SNEGSKA (reference sequence). The trim removed 0 bases at V and 7 bases at J, leaving 21 bases unmatched. The CDR3 runs 19 residues. The CDR3 DNA reads as TGCAGTGCTAGAGATTCGGGGGGGATCGTTAGCGGGACCAGCTATACGCAGTATTTT. Translating it yields CSARDSGGIVSGTSYTQYF.

This chain uses TRBV18 with TRBJ1-4, with 7 bases lining up with TRBD1. This CDR3 is built from 14 residues. Germline V gene data show CDR1 as KGHSH and CDR2 as LQKENI. The trim removed 2 bases at V and 8 bases at J, leaving 5 bases unmatched. The CDR3 loop is CASSPDRDQEKLFF. DNA of the CDR3: TGTGCCAGCTCACCAGACAGGGACCAGGAAAAACTGTTTTTT.

This clonotype was counted between two and nine times. This sequence joins TRBV7-9 and TRBJ2-2, with D uncertain. V lost 1 base to trimming and J lost 6 bases, with 6 bases between them. The germline V gene has CDR1 SEHNR and CDR2 FQNEAQ (reference sequence). The CDR3 length is 13 residues. CDR3 in amino acids: CASSLGSAGELFF. CDR3 nucleotides: TGTGCCAGCAGCTTAGGCTCTGCCGGGGAGCTGTTTTTT.

The table lists this clonotype with a few counts. The CDR3 protein is CASSEPGPGHEQFF. In nucleotides, the CDR3 is TGTGCCAGCAGCGAACCGGGCCCCGGCCATGAGCAGTTCTTC. This chain joins TRBV7-3 and TRBJ2-1; D not certain. The CDR3 is 14 amino acids. Germline values: CDR1 SGHTA, CDR2 FQGTGA. Deletions cut 5 bases from V and 8 bases from J, with 16 bases between.

The chain has TRBV7-3 and TRBJ2-7, with D possibly being TRBD1 (6 bases). CDR1 is SGHTA and CDR2 is FQGTGA in the germline V gene. The V end lost 3 bases, the J end lost 4 bases, and 10 bases lay between the germline ends. The length of the CDR3 is 13 residues. The CDR3 spells CASSFYTGYEQYF. The CDR3 bases are TGTGCCAGCAGCTTCTACACAGGGTACGAGCAGTACTTC.

This clonotype has a handful of counts. The rearrangement uses TRBV27 and TRBJ2-2; D tentatively fits TRBD1 or TRBD2 (5 bases each). Germline CDR1 MNHEY, CDR2 SMNVEV (reference sequence). Trimming removed 2 bases from V and 3 bases from J, with 19 bases in between. The CDR3 consists of 18 residues. The CDR3 region has the DNA TGTGCCAGCAGTTTAACTTCAGCCGGGACGGTTTACACCGGGGAGCTGTTTTTT. Amino acid sequence: CASSLTSAGTVYTGELFF.

This clonotype was observed a handful of times. The chain couples TRBV6-4 to TRBJ2-3; 8 nucleotides line up with TRBD2. Germline trimming cut 0 bases from V and 4 bases from J; bases unmatched to any gene: 3. CDR1 MRHNA and CDR2 SNTAGT come from the germline V gene. CDR3 size: 15 residues. The CDR3 region has the DNA TGTGCCAGCAGTGACTCAAGCGGGAGAGCAGATACGCAGTATTTT. This translates into CASSDSSGRADTQYF.

This clonotype was seen more than once but under ten times. The chain couples TRBV29-1 to TRBJ2-7; D is unresolved. The germline gives CDR1 SQVTM, CDR2 ANQGSEA. V was cut by 7 bases and J by 7 bases, with 23 bases left in between. This CDR3 region has 14 residues. CDR3 coding DNA: TGCAGCGCTATGAGTCCCGGGCCAAAGGGTGAGCAGTACTTC. It yields the protein CSAMSPGPKGEQYF.

Only a few counts were recorded for this clonotype. CDR3 DNA sequence: TGTGCCAGCAGCTCCTGGGAACAGGGACCAGGACCCAATGAGCAGTTCTTC. Translation gives CASSSWEQGPGPNEQFF. V gene TRBV7-9 combines with J gene TRBJ2-1; tentative D call: TRBD1 (6 bases). Germline V gene data show CDR1 as SEHNR and CDR2 as FQNEAQ (reference sequence). V was cut by 4 bases and J by 6 bases, with 22 bases left in between. The CDR3 runs 17 residues.

This clonotype appeared a few times. This chain's CDR3 is CASSQALRESYEQYF. In nucleotides, the CDR3 is TGCGCCAGCAGCCAAGCGCTGCGGGAGAGCTACGAGCAGTACTTC. This chain joins TRBV4-3 and TRBJ2-7; 7 nucleotides match TRBD2. The V segment lost 1 base and the J segment 3 bases; nucleotides outside the gene matches: 6. The CDR3 has 15 amino acids. Germline V gene data show CDR1 as LGHNA and CDR2 as YSLEER.

The rearrangement joins TRBV20-1 to TRBJ2-7, with D possibly being TRBD1 (5 bases). The CDR3 totals 12 residues. V lost 5 bases and J 6 bases, leaving 14 bases between the germline ends. Germline CDR1 is DFQATT and CDR2 is SNEGSKA (reference sequence). CDR3 coding DNA: TGCAGTGCTCTAGGGGCATCATCCGAGCAGTACTTC. The encoded protein is CSALGASSEQYF.

The sample holds a few counts of this clonotype. The rearrangement links TRBV20-1 to TRBJ2-3; TRBD2 is a possible D gene (6 bases). Trimming cost V 3 bases and J 1 base, with 14 bases left between them. The CDR3 has 15 amino acids. Germline values: CDR1 DFQATT, CDR2 SNEGSKA (reference sequence). In DNA, the CDR3 is TGCAGTGCTAGTCGACGGGAGCAAGGCACAGATACGCAGTATTTT. This translates into CSASRREQGTDTQYF.

The chain employs TRBV13 and TRBJ2-4, with 8 bases fitting TRBD2. The CDR3 runs to 18 residues. Germline V gene lookup returns CDR1 PRHDT and CDR2 FYEKMQ (reference sequence). The V segment lost 1 base and the J segment 6 bases; nucleotides outside the gene matches: 14. CDR3 amino acids: CASSLDGGLQLAANIQYF. The CDR3 DNA sequence: TGTGCCAGCAGCTTAGACGGCGGCCTCCAACTAGCGGCAAACATTCAGTACTTC.

This clonotype was detected a few times. The rearrangement links TRBV20-1 to TRBJ2-5; D gene uncertain. The CDR3 runs 11 residues. V was cut by 6 bases and J by 4 bases, with 9 bases left in between. Germline-derived CDR1 and CDR2 are DFQATT and SNEGSKA (reference sequence). The CDR3 DNA reads as TGCAGTGCCCCGTTGGGAGAGACCCAGTACTTC. As protein: CSAPLGETQYF.

V usage is TRBV24-1 and J usage is TRBJ2-7, with a tentative D call TRBD2 (6 bases). The V end lost 9 bases, the J end lost 5 bases, and 13 bases lay between the germline ends. Germline CDR1 is KGHDR and CDR2 is SFDVKD. This CDR3 has 12 amino acids. CDR3 in amino acids: CATSGSLDEQYF. The CDR3 bases are TGTGCCACCTCCGGGAGTCTTGACGAGCAGTACTTC.

CDR3 loop: CASTESGATYNEQFF. Written as DNA, the CDR3 is TGTGCCAGCACCGAGAGCGGGGCCACATACAATGAGCAGTTCTTC. This chain joins TRBV9 and TRBJ2-1; 7 bases map to TRBD2. V was clipped by 6 bases and J by 4 bases; unmatched bases: 10. The CDR3 loop spans 15 amino acids. CDR1 SGDLS and CDR2 YYNGEE come from the germline V gene.

This clonotype showed up just a few times. The rearrangement links TRBV4-2 to TRBJ2-1, with D perhaps TRBD1 (6 bases). This CDR3 has 19 amino acids. Germline V lookup: CDR1 LGHNA, CDR2 YNFKEQ. V lost 1 base, J lost 1 base, and 20 bases lay in between. This chain's CDR3 is CASSQGNPGADLSYNEQFF. The DNA for the CDR3 is TGTGCCAGCAGCCAAGGTAACCCAGGGGCTGACCTTTCCTACAATGAGCAGTTCTTC.

The V and J genes are TRBV21-1 and TRBJ2-7; no check of the table's D call, TRBD1, against the DNA was made. TRBV21-1 is termed a pseudogene. The length of the CDR3 is 15 residues. CDR3 bases: TGTGCCAGCCTGGGGTGCTTTGGGGACCCCCTGGAGCAGTACTTC. Encoded protein: CASLGCFGDPLEQYF.

The chain employs TRBV5-1 and TRBJ2-1; D gene ambiguous. The CDR3 runs to 14 residues. The germline V and J ends were trimmed by 0 bases and 4 bases, with 8 bases remaining between them. In germline, CDR1 is SGHRS, CDR2 YFSETQ. The CDR3 DNA follows: TGCGCCAGCAGCTTGGATGCTCTATACAATGAGCAGTTCTTC. Protein: CASSLDALYNEQFF.

This clonotype showed up many times. The chain couples TRBV20-1 to TRBJ2-1; D gene unclear. CDR3 length equals 12 residues. V gave up 1 base and J gave up 7 bases, with 8 bases separating them. CDR1 and CDR2 (germline): DFQATT, SNEGSKA (reference sequence). The CDR3 DNA follows: TGCAGTGCTAGAGTTAAGGATAATGAGCAGTTCTTC. Translated: CSARVKDNEQFF.

This clonotype has only a few counts. The chain combines TRBV6-5 with TRBJ2-2, with TRBD2 as a possible D gene (6 bases). The V end lost 0 bases, the J end lost 8 bases, and 10 bases lay between the germline ends. The CDR3 extends over 14 amino acids. Germline loops: CDR1 MNHEY, CDR2 SVGAGI. The CDR3 is CASSYSSGRGELFF. The CDR3 DNA follows: TGTGCCAGCAGTTACTCGTCAGGGAGGGGGGAGCTGTTTTTT.

Only a few counts were recorded for this clonotype. The J gene is TRBJ2-1, the V gene TRBV12-3 or TRBV12-4; 9 nucleotides align to TRBD2. J was trimmed by 11 bases and V by 6 bases; bases with no gene match: 11. This CDR3 comprises 14 residues. The CDR3 reads CASRSGTSSTQQFF. CDR3 coding DNA: TGTGCCAGCAGGTCCGGGACTAGCTCAACTCAGCAGTTCTTC.

The CDR3 nucleotides read TGCGCCAGCAGCCAAGGATCGACAGGCTTGAAAATGAACACTGAAGCTTTCTTT. Protein product: CASSQGSTGLKMNTEAFF. The chain links TRBV4-3 to TRBJ1-1; maybe TRBD1 (6 bases). This CDR3 is built from 18 residues. The V and J ends lost 1 base and 0 bases respectively, with 18 bases between them. CDR1 is LGHNA, CDR2 YSLEER, per germline.

Concerning this clonotype: One end of the junction varies from germline; a read error may be responsible. The V call is TRBV7-7, the J call TRBJ2-7, with 9 bases aligning to TRBD2. There are 15 residues in the CDR3. Germline CDR1 reads SSHAT; CDR2 reads FNYEAQ (reference sequence). In DNA, the CDR3 is TGTGCTAGCAGCGCCTCAGCGGGAGGCCTATACGAGCAGTACTTC. Protein product: CASSASAGGLYEQYF.